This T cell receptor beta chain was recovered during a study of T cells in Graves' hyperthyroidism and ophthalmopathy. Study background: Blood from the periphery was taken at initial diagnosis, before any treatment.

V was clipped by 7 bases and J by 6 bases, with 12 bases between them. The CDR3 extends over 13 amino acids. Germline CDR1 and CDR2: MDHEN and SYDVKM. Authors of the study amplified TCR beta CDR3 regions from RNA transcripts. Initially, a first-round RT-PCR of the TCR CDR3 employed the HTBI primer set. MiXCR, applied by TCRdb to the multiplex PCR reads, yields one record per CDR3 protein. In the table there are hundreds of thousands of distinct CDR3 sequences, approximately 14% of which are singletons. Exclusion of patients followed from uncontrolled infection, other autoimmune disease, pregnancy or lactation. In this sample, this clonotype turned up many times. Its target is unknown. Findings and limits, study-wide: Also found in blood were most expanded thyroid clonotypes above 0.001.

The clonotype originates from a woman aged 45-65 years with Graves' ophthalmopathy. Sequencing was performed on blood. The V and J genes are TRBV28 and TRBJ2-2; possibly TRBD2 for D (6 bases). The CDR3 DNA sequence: TGTGCCAGCACTCTAGCGACGGCCGGGGAGCTGTTTTTT. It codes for CASTLATAGELFF.